This TCR beta chain was found in a study of shared clonotypes between healthy human individuals. Points from the study as a whole: The study sampled only blood, and tissue repertoires likely differ.

The authors sequenced unsorted PBMC DNA on ten immunoSEQ deep assay plates. Only in-frame clones appear in the TCRdb table, and some are missing; sequencing was by immunoSEQ multiplex PCR. There are approximately 440,000 clones in the sample; around 77% occur only once, and around 12% lies in the top ten. Healthy HIV-negative adults with no recent acute infections or vaccinations were recruited as donors. Caucasian adults living in Nashville, Tennessee, provided all samples. The CDR3 consists of 14 residues. Germline CDR1 is WSHSY and CDR2 is SAAADI. Worth noting for this clone: Its matching antigen is unknown. A far bigger clonotype differs at one base, so this is likely a read error. The identical CDR3 is also encoded by other nucleotide sequences in the sample.

This TCR derives from a woman between 40 and 55 years old in good health. Some clones in this sample may be carry-over from other donors' samples. The sample was PBMCs. The chain uses TRBV10-2 and TRBJ2-2; D is possibly TRBD2 (5 bases). The DNA of the CDR3 is TGCGCCAGCAAGCTAGACGTGAACACCGGGGAGCTGTTCTTT. It translates to CASKLDVNTGELFF.